This is a list of T cell receptor beta chains from one sample in a study of blood T cell repertoires in COVID-19. Clones were read by immunoSEQ multiplex PCR, and TCRdb kept only the in-frame ones, dropping some. The table includes approximately 290,000 clones, approximately 90% detected once. Sequencing was performed on peripheral blood. These receptors originate from a man aged 18 to 29 with active or convalescent COVID-19. The CDR3 runs from the conserved cysteine through the conserved F or W. D genes are given only for firm matches. Clone size, where shown, is once, few, many, or a class for clones that have expanded.

>once|TRBV13|TRBJ1-1|TRBD1
CASSPSTGGWTEAFF
TGTGCCAGCAGCCCGAGCACAGGGGGGTGGACTGAAGCTTTCTTT
>-|TRBV4-1|TRBJ2-3|TRBD2
CASSQGGSGSTDTQYF
TGCGCCAGCAGCCAGGGAGGCAGCGGGAGTACAGATACGCAGTATTTT
>-|TRBV14|TRBJ1-2|-
CASSPLGANGYTF
TGTGCCAGCAGCCCTTTGGGGGCGAACGGCTACACCTTC
>-|TRBV6-2/TRBV6-3|TRBJ1-1|-
CASSYGRGPSTEAFF
TGTGCCAGCAGTTACGGGCGGGGGCCGAGCACTGAAGCTTTCTTT
>-|TRBV2|TRBJ2-4|TRBD2
CASSDLSSGSNIQYF
TGTGCCAGCAGTGATCTGTCTAGCGGGAGTAACATTCAGTACTTC
>-|TRBV4-1|TRBJ2-1|-
CASSSRGYNEQFF
TGCGCCAGCAGCTCCCGGGGCTACAATGAGCAGTTCTTC
>-|TRBV6-5|TRBJ2-1|-
CASSREAKYNEQFF
TGTGCCAGTTCGAGGGAGGCCAAGTACAATGAGCAGTTCTTC
>once|TRBV4-1|TRBJ1-6|-
CASSQDPWGSTSPLHF
TGCGCCAGCAGCCAAGATCCATGGGGCAGTACTTCACCCCTCCACTTT
>few|TRBV6-4|TRBJ1-6|-
CASSSKNGAPLHF
TGTGCCAGCAGTTCCAAAAATGGGGCGCCCCTCCACTTT
>once|TRBV5-1|TRBJ2-7|TRBD2
CASSQQGMTSGSYEQYF
TGCGCCAGCAGCCAACAGGGAATGACTAGCGGATCCTACGAGCAGTACTTC
>few|TRBV27|TRBJ2-3|-
CASSRRSARLDTQYF
TGTGCCAGTTCCCGAAGGAGCGCAAGGTTGGATACGCAGTATTTT
>-|TRBV2|TRBJ2-1|-
CASSERGLSSYNEQFF
TGTGCCAGCAGTGAACGGGGTCTCAGCTCCTACAATGAGCAGTTCTTC
>-|TRBV19|TRBJ1-5|-
CASKGEGQPQHF
TGTGCCAGTAAAGGGGAGGGTCAGCCCCAGCATTTT
>-|TRBV18|TRBJ1-2|TRBD1
CATLPPGQGDYGYTF
TGTGCCACCCTACCTCCGGGACAGGGAGACTATGGCTACACCTTC
>few|TRBV4-1|TRBJ2-3|-
CASSQDPGTDTQYF
TGCGCCAGCAGCCAAGATCCAGGCACAGATACGCAGTATTTT
>-|TRBV6-5|TRBJ1-1|-
CASSLTGLNTEAFF
TGTGCCAGCAGTCTAACAGGATTGAACACTGAAGCTTTCTTT
>-|TRBV7-3|TRBJ2-1|TRBD2
CASSTKLAGGYNEQFF
TGTGCCAGCAGCACAAAACTAGCGGGAGGCTACAATGAGCAGTTCTTC
>-|TRBV6-5|TRBJ2-7|-
CASSYSPLQLYEQYF
TGTGCCAGCAGTTATTCTCCACTGCAACTCTACGAGCAGTACTTC
>-|TRBV6-2/TRBV6-3|TRBJ2-7|-
CASSYRKYEQYF
TGTGCCAGCAGTTACCGTAAATACGAGCAGTACTTC
>-|TRBV6-1|TRBJ1-2|-
CASRDQVSNGYTF
TGTGCCAGCCGTGATCAGGTATCGAATGGCTACACCTTC
>-|TRBV7-9|TRBJ2-5|TRBD2
CASSSGGKETQYF
TGTGCCAGCAGCTCGGGAGGGAAAGAGACCCAGTACTTC
>-|TRBV4-1|TRBJ1-2|TRBD1
CASSARGPGYGYTF
TGCGCCAGCAGCGCCAGGGGGCCTGGCTATGGCTACACCTTC
>-|TRBV21-1|TRBJ2-5|-
CASSKGQGRKWNQETQYF
TGTGCCAGCAGCAAGGGACAGGGACGCAAGTGGAACCAAGAGACCCAGTACTTC
>-|TRBV15|TRBJ2-7|-
CATSRDPVGEQYF
TGTGCCACCAGCAGAGATCCGGTTGGTGAGCAGTACTTC
>-|TRBV24-1|TRBJ2-1|-
CATSDLQAHEQFF
TGTGCCACCAGTGATTTGCAAGCCCATGAGCAGTTCTTC
>-|TRBV25-1|TRBJ1-1|-
CASSQRGNTEAFF
TGTGCCAGCAGCCAAAGAGGGAACACTGAAGCTTTCTTT
>few|TRBV5-6|TRBJ1-2|-
CASSLVKSGGYTF
TGTGCCAGCAGCTTGGTTAAGTCTGGCGGCTACACCTTC
>-|TRBV27|TRBJ1-1|-
CASSRGGTEAFF
TGTGCCAGCAGTCGGGGGGGCACTGAAGCTTTCTTT
>-|TRBV28|TRBJ2-5|-
CASSLKDGGEIQETQYF
TGTGCCAGTAGTTTAAAGGATGGCGGGGAAATCCAAGAGACCCAGTACTTC
>-|TRBV6-5|TRBJ2-7|TRBD2
CASSTPTSGKYEQYF
TGTGCCAGCAGTACTCCGACTAGCGGGAAGTATGAGCAGTACTTC
>-|TRBV5-1|TRBJ1-4|-
CASTKEATNEKLFF
TGCGCCAGCACCAAGGAGGCAACTAATGAAAAACTGTTTTTT
>-|TRBV3-1/TRBV3-2|TRBJ1-2|-
CASSQEGCRQPGRSLYGYTF
TGTGCCAGCAGCCAAGAGGGGTGCAGGCAGCCCGGGAGGAGTCTATATGGCTACACCTTC
>-|TRBV4-1|TRBJ1-1|-
CASSQVTGNTEAFF
TGCGCCAGCAGCCAAGTCACAGGGAACACTGAAGCTTTCTTT
>-|TRBV2|TRBJ1-1|-
CASSEVEKAFF
TGTGCCAGCAGTGAAGTGGAGAAAGCTTTCTTT
>-|TRBV10-3|TRBJ2-7|-
CAISESKRYEQYF
TGTGCCATCAGTGAGTCGAAGAGATACGAGCAGTACTTC
>-|TRBV18|TRBJ1-1|TRBD1
CASSPRQGMNTEAFF
TGTGCCAGCTCACCAAGACAGGGAATGAACACTGAAGCTTTCTTT
>-|TRBV19|TRBJ1-5|TRBD1
CASSMGTGGNQPQHF
TGTGCCAGTAGTATGGGGACAGGGGGGAATCAGCCCCAGCATTTT
>once|TRBV3-1/TRBV3-2|TRBJ2-5|TRBD1
CASGQGSWETQYF
TGTGCCAGCGGACAGGGTTCTTGGGAGACCCAGTACTTC
>once|TRBV9|TRBJ2-3|TRBD2
CASSVDSGGGTDTQYF
TGTGCCAGCAGCGTAGATTCGGGGGGGGGCACAGATACGCAGTATTTT
>-|TRBV27|TRBJ1-4|-
CASRITPPDRFNEKLFF
TGTGCCAGCAGAATCACCCCTCCTGACAGATTTAATGAAAAACTGTTTTTT
>-|TRBV6-5|TRBJ1-1|-
CASSYSSVRDEAFF
TGTGCCAGCAGTTACTCGAGCGTCCGGGATGAAGCTTTCTTT
>-|TRBV11-2|TRBJ2-1|TRBD2
CASSLKAGAVEQFF
TGTGCCAGCAGCTTAAAGGCGGGAGCGGTTGAGCAGTTCTTC
>-|TRBV7-8|TRBJ1-1|-
CASSPRQPAGNTEAFF
TGTGCCAGCAGCCCGAGACAGCCCGCAGGGAACACTGAAGCTTTCTTT
>few|TRBV2|TRBJ1-2|-
CASSEGAAKQLYGYTF
TGTGCCAGCAGTGAGGGGGCAGCTAAACAACTCTATGGCTACACCTTC
>-|TRBV5-8|TRBJ1-1|-
CASSLTGFDTEAFF
TGTGCCAGCAGCTTGACAGGGTTCGACACTGAAGCTTTCTTT